The source of this TCR beta chain is a study of cytomegalovirus exposure and HLA in healthy donors. Study-level points and caveats: Being productive about 90% or about 30% of the time was typical of most TCR beta V segments in an earlier analysis.

About this clone itself: What it binds is not known.

The CDR3 is 15 residues long. From germline, CDR1 is MDHEN and CDR2 SYDVKM. Germline trimming cut 8 bases from V and 3 bases from J; bases unmatched to any gene: 12. Both 60 Vbeta primers and 13 Jbeta primers went into the PCR. Measured with immunoSEQ multiplex PCR; TCRdb has only the in-frame clones, and not every one. Of 140,000 to 150,000 clones listed, about 80% are singletons. The chain combines TRBV28 with TRBJ1-1; the match to TRBD1 covers 7 bases. The TCR sequence derives from a woman aged 18-29 years in good health and CMV-seropositive. Sample: PBMCs. CDR3 amino acids: CASSSLGGPDTEAFF. CDR3 DNA sequence: TGTGCCAGCTCCAGTTTAGGGGGCCCGGACACTGAAGCTTTCTTT.